This TCR beta chain comes out of a study of blood T cell repertoires in COVID-19. This CDR3 has 13 residues. Per germline, CDR1 SGDLS and CDR2 YYNGEE. After removal of 0 bases from V and 4 bases from J, the junction contained 0 bases not matched to a gene. Sequencing was performed with immunoSEQ multiplex PCR; in TCRdb, only in-frame clones are kept and a portion is missing. The repertoire holds under 300,000 clones, with about 93% as singletons. This TCR was recovered from a woman under 30 who had recovered from COVID-19. This chain joins TRBV9 and TRBJ1-2; 7 bases align to TRBD1. Sequencing was performed on PBMCs or T cells enriched from blood (not recorded which). CDR3 nucleotides: TGTGCCAGCAGCGTAGCAGGGGGCTATGGCTACACCTTC. As protein: CASSVAGGYGYTF.